The present T cell receptor (beta chain) was sequenced within a study of shared clonotypes between healthy human individuals. Recent vaccinations or acute infections were absent in the healthy HIV-negative adult donors. Tens of thousands of T cell genomes (roughly 220 ng DNA) went into each sorted-subset replicate. Assay: immunoSEQ multiplex PCR; the TCRdb copy retains only in-frame clones and omits some. Counted here are around 510,000 clones, approximately 95% occurring once; the ten biggest clones make up about 0.067%. The CDR3 length is 14 residues. The germline V and J ends were trimmed by 7 bases and 6 bases, with 18 bases remaining between them. Per germline, CDR1 MDHEN and CDR2 SYDVKM.

The specimen was naive CD4+ T cells sorted from blood. The subset was: CD45RA+ positively selected. The sequence was obtained from a woman aged 25 to 39 in good health. This chain uses TRBV28 with TRBJ1-2; D uncertain. CDR3 DNA: TGTGCCAGCACAGGTCAACCCCTCCAAAATGGCTACACCTTC. Its protein is CASTGQPLQNGYTF.